The clone carrying this T cell receptor (beta chain) was observed once. TCRdb keeps only in-frame clones here, not all; method: immunoSEQ multiplex PCR. The data contain under 100,000 clones, 80% to 90% of them seen just once; the ten biggest clones take up about 15%. The data are from a study of blood T cell repertoires in COVID-19. Germline loops: CDR1 GTSNPN, CDR2 SVGIG (reference sequence). The CDR3 spans 15 residues. After removal of 3 bases from V and 4 bases from J, the junction contained 11 bases not matched to a gene. The TCR was taken from a human donor in a cohort sampled during active COVID-19. The material sequenced was peripheral blood. This sequence joins TRBV30 and TRBJ1-1; the match to TRBD1 covers 7 bases. Written as DNA, the CDR3 is TGTGCCTGGAGCGACAGGGACACCCTGAGCACTGAAGCTTTCTTT. Protein: CAWSDRDTLSTEAFF.